This T cell receptor (beta chain) was observed in a study of early T cells in non-severe SARS-CoV-2 infection. This CDR3 is built from 13 residues. Germline V gene lookup returns CDR1 LGHDT and CDR2 YNNKEL (reference sequence). V lost 8 bases to trimming and J lost 12 bases; unmatched junction nucleotides: 11. Unique molecular identifiers tagged individual cDNA molecules. MiXCR, applied by TCRdb to the 5' RACE reads, yields one record per CDR3 protein. The data show around 84,000 distinct CDR3 sequences, about 10% seen once. The sequence derives from an adult who was a healthcare worker with PCR-confirmed SARS-CoV-2 infection or an uninfected control (not recorded which). This rearrangement joins TRBV3-1 to TRBJ2-5; 11 nucleotides agree with TRBD2. The sample here was whole blood, taken at baseline. The CDR3 sequence: CASRNPGLAVKYF. CDR3 in DNA: TGTGCCAGCCGTAATCCGGGACTAGCGGTGAAGTACTTC.